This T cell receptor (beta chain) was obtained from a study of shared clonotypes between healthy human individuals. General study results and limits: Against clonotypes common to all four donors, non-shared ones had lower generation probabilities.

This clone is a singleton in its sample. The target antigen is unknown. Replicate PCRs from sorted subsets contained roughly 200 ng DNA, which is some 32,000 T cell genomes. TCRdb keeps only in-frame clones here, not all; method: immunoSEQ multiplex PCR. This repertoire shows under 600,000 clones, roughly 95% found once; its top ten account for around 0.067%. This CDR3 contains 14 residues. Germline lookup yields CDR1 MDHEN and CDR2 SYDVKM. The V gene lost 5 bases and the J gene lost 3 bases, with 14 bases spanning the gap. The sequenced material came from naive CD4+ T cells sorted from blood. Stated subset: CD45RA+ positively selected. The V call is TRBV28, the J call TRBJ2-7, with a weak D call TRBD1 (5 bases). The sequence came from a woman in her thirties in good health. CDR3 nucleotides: TGTGCCAGCAGTCTCTTGGGGCAGGACTACGAGCAGTACTTC. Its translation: CASSLLGQDYEQYF.